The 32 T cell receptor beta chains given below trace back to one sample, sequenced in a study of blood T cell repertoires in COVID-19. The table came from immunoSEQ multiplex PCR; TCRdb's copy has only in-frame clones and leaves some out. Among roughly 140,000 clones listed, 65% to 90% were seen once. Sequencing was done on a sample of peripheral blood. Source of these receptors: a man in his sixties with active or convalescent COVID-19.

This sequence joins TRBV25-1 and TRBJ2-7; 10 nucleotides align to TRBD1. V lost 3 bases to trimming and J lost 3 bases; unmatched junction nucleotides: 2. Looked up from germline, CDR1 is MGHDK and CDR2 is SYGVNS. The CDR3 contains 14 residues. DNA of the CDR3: TGTGCCAGCAGTGAGGGACAGGGGAACTACGAGCAGTACTTC. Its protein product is CASSEGQGNYEQYF.

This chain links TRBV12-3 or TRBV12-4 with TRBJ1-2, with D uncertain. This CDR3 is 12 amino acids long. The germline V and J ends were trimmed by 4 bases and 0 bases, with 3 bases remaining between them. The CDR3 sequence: CASSSPNYGYTF. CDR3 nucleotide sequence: TGTGCCAGCAGTTCTCCTAACTATGGCTACACCTTC.

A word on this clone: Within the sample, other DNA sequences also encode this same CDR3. CDR3 sequence: CASSYTGQGNQPQHF. CDR3 bases: TGTGCCAGCAGTTATACTGGACAGGGCAATCAGCCCCAGCATTTT. The chain couples TRBV6-2 or TRBV6-3 to TRBJ1-5; 7 positions agree with TRBD1. This CDR3 spans 15 amino acids. CDR1 and CDR2 from the germline V gene are MNHEY and SVGEGT. V dropped 3 bases and J dropped 2; count of bases not matched to a gene: 4.

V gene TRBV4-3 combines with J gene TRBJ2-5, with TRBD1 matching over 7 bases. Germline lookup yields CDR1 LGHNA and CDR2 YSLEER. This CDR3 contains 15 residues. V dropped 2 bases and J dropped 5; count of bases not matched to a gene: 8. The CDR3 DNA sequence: TGCGCCAGCAGCCAATCGACAGGGATTGGCGAGACCCAGTACTTC. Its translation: CASSQSTGIGETQYF.

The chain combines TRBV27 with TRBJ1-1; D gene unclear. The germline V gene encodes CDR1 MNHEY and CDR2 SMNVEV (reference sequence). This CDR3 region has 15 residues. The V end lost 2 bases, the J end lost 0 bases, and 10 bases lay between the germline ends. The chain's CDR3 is CASSLGSDMNTEAFF. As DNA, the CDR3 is TGTGCCAGCAGTTTAGGGTCAGACATGAACACTGAAGCTTTCTTT.

CDR3 residues: CASSLGGNRANTEAFF. The CDR3 DNA follows: TGTGCCAGCAGCTTAGGTGGAAACAGGGCGAACACTGAAGCTTTCTTT. The rearrangement links TRBV11-3 to TRBJ1-1, with TRBD1 as a possible D gene (6 bases). Trimming left V 1 base short and J 1 base short, with 13 bases between. The germline CDR1 and CDR2 sequences are SGHNT and YENEEA. The CDR3 covers 16 residues.

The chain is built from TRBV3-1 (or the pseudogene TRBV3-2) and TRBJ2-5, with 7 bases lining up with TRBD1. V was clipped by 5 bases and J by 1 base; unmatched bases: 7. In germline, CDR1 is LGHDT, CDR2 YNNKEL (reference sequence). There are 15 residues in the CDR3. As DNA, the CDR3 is TGTGCCAGCAGCTCTCAACAGGGGCTCCAAGAGACCCAGTACTTC. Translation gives CASSSQQGLQETQYF.

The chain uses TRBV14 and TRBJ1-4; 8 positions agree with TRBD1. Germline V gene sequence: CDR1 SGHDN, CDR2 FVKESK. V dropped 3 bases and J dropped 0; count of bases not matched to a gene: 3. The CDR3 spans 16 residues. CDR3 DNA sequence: TGTGCCAGCAGCCAGGGCAGGGGGCCAACTAATGAAAAACTGTTTTTT. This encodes CASSQGRGPTNEKLFF. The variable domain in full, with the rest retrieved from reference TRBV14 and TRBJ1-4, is EAGVTQFPSHSVIEKGQTVTLRCDPISGHDNLYWYRRVMGKEIKFLLHFVKESKQDESGMPNNRFLAERTGGTYSTLKVQPAELEDSGVYFCASSQGRGPTNEKLFFGSGTQLSVL.

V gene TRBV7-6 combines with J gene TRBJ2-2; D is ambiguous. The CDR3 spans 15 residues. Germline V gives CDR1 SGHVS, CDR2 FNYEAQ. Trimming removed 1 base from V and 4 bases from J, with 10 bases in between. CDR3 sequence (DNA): TGTGCCAGCAGCTTAGGAACTCTTGTCACCGGGGAGCTGTTTTTT. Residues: CASSLGTLVTGELFF.

The CDR3 spells CASSIGGGAYNEQFF. As DNA, the CDR3 is TGTGCCAGTAGTATAGGGGGGGGCGCTTACAATGAGCAGTTCTTC. The chain uses TRBV19 and TRBJ2-1, with a tentative D call TRBD2 (7 bases). Germline values: CDR1 LNHDA, CDR2 SQIVND (reference sequence). The CDR3 consists of 15 residues. Trimming removed 1 base from V and 4 bases from J, with 11 bases in between.

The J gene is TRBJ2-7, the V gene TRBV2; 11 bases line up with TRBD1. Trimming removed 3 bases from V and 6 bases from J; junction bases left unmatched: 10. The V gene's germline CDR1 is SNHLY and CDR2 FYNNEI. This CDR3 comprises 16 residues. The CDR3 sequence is CASSEVGPGTGGEQYF. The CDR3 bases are TGTGCCAGCAGTGAGGTAGGGCCCGGGACAGGGGGCGAGCAGTACTTC.

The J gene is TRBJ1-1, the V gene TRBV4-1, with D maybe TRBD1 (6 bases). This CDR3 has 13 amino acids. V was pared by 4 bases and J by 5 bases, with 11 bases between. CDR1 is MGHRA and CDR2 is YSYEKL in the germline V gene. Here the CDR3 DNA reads TGCGCCAGCAGCCCCAGGGGTGGGACTGAAGCTTTCTTT. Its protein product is CASSPRGGTEAFF.

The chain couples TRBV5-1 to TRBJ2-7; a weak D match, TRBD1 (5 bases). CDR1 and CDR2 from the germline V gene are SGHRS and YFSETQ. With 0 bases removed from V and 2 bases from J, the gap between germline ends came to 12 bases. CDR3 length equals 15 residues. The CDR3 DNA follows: TGCGCCAGCAGCTTGGATCCTGACAGAACCTACGAGCAGTACTTC. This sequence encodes CASSLDPDRTYEQYF.

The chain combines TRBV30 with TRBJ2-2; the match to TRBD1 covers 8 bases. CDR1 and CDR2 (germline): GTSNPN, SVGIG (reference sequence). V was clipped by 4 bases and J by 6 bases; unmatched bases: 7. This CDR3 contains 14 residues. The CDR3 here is CAWNLQGGSGELFF. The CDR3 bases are TGTGCCTGGAATTTACAGGGGGGATCCGGGGAGCTGTTTTTT. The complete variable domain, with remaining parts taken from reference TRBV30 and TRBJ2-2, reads SQTIHQWPATLVQPVGSPLSLECTVEGTSNPNLYWYRQAAGRGLQLLFYSVGIGQISSEVPQNLSASRPQDRQFILSSKKLLLSDSGFYLCAWNLQGGSGELFFGEGSRLTVL.

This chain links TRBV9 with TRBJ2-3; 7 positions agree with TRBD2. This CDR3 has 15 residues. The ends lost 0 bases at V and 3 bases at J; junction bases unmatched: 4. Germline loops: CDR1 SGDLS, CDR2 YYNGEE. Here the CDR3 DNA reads TGTGCCAGCAGCGTAGTCGGGGGAGGGACAGATACGCAGTATTTT. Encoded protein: CASSVVGGGTDTQYF.

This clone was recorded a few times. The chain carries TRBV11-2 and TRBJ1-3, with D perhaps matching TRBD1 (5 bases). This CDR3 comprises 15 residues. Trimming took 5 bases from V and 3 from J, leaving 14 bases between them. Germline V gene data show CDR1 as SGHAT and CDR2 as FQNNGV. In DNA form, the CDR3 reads TGTGCCAGCAGCGGCCCAGGGTCCCGTGGAAACACCATATATTTT. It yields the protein CASSGPGSRGNTIYF.

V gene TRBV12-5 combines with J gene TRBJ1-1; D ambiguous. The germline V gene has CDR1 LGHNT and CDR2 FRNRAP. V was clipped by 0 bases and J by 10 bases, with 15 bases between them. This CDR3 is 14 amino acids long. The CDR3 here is CASGLVAKKMGAFF. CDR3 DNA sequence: TGTGCTAGTGGTTTGGTAGCGAAGAAAATGGGAGCTTTCTTT.

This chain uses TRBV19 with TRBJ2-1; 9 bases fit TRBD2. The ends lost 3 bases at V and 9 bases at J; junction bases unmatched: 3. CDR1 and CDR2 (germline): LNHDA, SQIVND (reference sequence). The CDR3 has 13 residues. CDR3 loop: CASSILAGREQFF. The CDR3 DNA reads TGTGCCAGTAGTATTCTAGCGGGACGTGAGCAGTTCTTC.

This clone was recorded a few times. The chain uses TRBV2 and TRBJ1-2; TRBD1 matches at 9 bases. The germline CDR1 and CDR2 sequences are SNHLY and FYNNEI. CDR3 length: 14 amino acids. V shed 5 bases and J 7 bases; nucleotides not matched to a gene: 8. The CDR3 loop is CASSTTGGSGGYTF. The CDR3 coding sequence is TGTGCCAGCAGTACGACAGGGGGTTCCGGTGGCTACACCTTC.

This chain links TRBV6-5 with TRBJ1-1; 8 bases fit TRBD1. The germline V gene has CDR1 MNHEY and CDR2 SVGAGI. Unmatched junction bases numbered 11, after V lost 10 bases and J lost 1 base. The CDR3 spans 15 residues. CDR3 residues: CAKWWTGNENTEAFF. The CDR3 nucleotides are TGTGCCAAGTGGTGGACAGGGAATGAGAACACTGAAGCTTTCTTT.

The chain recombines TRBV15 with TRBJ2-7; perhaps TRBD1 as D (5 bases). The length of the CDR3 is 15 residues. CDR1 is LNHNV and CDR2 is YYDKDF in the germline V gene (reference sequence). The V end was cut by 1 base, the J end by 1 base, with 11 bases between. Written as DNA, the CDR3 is TGTGCCACCAGCAGAGGCACAGGTCATTCCTACGAGCAGTACTTC. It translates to CATSRGTGHSYEQYF.

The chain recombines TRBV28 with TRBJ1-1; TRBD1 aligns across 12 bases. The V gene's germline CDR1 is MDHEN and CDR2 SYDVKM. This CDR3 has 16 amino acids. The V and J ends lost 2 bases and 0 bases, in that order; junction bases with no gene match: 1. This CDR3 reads CASSLGTGGLNTEAFF. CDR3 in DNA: TGTGCCAGCAGTTTAGGGACAGGGGGCTTGAACACTGAAGCTTTCTTT. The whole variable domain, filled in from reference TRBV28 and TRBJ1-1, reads DVKVTQSSRYLVKRTGEKVFLECVQDMDHENMFWYRQDPGLGLRLIYFSYDVKMKEKGDIPEGYSVSREKKERFSLILESASTNQTSMYLCASSLGTGGLNTEAFFGQGTRLTVV.

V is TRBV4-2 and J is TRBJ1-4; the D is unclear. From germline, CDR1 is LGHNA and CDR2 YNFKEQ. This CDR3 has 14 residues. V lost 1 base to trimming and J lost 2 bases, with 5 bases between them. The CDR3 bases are TGTGCCAGCAGCCAAGGAGGGACTAATGAAAAACTGTTTTTT. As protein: CASSQGGTNEKLFF.

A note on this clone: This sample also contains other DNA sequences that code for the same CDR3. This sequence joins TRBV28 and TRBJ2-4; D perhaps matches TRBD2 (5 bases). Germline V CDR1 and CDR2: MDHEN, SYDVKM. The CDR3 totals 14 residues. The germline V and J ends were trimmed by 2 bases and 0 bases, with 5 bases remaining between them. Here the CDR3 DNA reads TGTGCCAGCAGTTTAGCGGGAGCCAAAAACATTCAGTACTTC. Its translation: CASSLAGAKNIQYF.

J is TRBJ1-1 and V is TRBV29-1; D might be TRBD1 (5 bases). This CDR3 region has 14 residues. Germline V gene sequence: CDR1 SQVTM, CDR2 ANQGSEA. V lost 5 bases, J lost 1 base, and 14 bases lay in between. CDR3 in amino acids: CSVKGAGGNTEAFF. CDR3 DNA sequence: TGCAGCGTTAAAGGGGCGGGGGGGAACACTGAAGCTTTCTTT.

The CDR3 loop reads CATSRDRLAGGQGDTQYF. For the CDR3, the DNA is TGTGCCACCAGCAGAGATCGGCTAGCGGGGGGCCAGGGAGATACGCAGTATTTT. V is TRBV15 and J is TRBJ2-3; TRBD2 matches 11 bases. This CDR3 has 18 residues. The germline gives CDR1 LNHNV, CDR2 YYDKDF (reference sequence). J lost 5 bases, V lost 0 bases, and 10 bases had no gene match.

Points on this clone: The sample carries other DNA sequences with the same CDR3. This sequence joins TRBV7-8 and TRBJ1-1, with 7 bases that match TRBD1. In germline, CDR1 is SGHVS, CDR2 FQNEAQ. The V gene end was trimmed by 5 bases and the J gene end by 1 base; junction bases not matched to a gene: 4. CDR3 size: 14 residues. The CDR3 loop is CASSRGQGNTEAFF. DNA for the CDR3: TGTGCCAGCAGCAGGGGGCAGGGGAACACTGAAGCTTTCTTT. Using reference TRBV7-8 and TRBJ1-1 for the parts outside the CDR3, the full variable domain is GAGVSQSPRYKVAKRGQDVALRCDPISGHVSLFWYQQALGQGPEFLTYFQNEAQLDKSGLPSDRFFAERPEGSVSTLKIQRTQQEDSAVYLCASSRGQGNTEAFFGQGTRLTVV.

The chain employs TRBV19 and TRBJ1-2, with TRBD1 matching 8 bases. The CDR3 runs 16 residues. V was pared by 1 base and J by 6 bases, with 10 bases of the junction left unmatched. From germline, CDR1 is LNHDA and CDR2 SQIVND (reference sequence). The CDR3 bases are TGTGCCAGTAGTATAGTCAGCGGACAGGGAAGGAATGGCTACACCTTC. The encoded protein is CASSIVSGQGRNGYTF.

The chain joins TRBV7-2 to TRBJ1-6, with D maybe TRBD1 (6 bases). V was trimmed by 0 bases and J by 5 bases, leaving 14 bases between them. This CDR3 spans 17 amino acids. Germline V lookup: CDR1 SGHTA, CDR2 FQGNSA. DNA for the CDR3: TGTGCCAGCAGCTTAGCGCGGGGGGGCTCAGATAATTCACCCCTCCACTTT. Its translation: CASSLARGGSDNSPLHF.

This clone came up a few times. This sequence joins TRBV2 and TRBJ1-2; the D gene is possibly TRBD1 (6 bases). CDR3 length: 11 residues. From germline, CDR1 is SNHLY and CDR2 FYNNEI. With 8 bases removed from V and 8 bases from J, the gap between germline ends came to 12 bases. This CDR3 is CASARQEGYTF. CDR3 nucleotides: TGTGCCAGCGCCCGACAGGAGGGCTACACCTTC.

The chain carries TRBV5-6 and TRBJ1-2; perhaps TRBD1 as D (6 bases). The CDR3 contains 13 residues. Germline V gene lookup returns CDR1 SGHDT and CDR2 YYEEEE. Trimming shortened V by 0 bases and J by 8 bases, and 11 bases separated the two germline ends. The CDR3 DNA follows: TGTGCCAGCAGCTTGGACAGGGCATGGGGCTACACCTTC. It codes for CASSLDRAWGYTF.

The CDR3: CASGGSSGSYNEQFF. In DNA form, the CDR3 reads TGTGCCAGTGGAGGGTCCAGCGGGAGCTACAATGAGCAGTTCTTC. The gene calls are TRBV2 and TRBJ2-1; TRBD2 agrees at 8 bases. The CDR3 loop spans 15 amino acids. V shed 9 bases, J shed 3 bases, and the junction held 10 bases outside the gene matches. Germline CDR1 reads SNHLY; CDR2 reads FYNNEI.